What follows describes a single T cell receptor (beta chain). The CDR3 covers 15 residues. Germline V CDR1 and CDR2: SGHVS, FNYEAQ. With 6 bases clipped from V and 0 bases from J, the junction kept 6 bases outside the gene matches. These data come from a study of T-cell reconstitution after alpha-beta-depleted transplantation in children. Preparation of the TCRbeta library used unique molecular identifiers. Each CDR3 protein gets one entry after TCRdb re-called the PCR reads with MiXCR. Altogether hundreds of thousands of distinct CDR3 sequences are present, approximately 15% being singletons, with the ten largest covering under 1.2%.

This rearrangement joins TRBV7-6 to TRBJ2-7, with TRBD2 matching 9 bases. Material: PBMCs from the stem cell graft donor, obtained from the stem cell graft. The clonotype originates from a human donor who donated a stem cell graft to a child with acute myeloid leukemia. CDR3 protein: CASSSLAGPSYEQYF. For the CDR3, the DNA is TGTGCCAGCAGTTCCCTAGCGGGGCCCTCCTACGAGCAGTACTTC.